Sequencing of this T cell receptor beta chain was carried out in a study of T cell responses to AZD1222 COVID-19 vaccine (TCRdb year 2021). Some background on the complete study: AZD1222 recipients whose second dose came at about 4 weeks and those whose second dose came at about 12 weeks were combined into one group, since spike-specific TCR depth and breadth did not differ between the two schedules. A total of 233 trial participants underwent TCR sequencing, of whom roughly 210 had received two doses of AZD1222 and 26 had received two doses of the MenACWY control vaccine. Enrollment into the trials was organized by age into subgroups of 18-55, 56-69 and 70-plus years, and those subgroups contained roughly 150, 30 and 60 TCR-sequenced participants, respectively.

Counted from cysteine to phenylalanine, this CDR3 has 17 amino acids. The kept DNA is CDR3 alone, 51 bases in frame from the first base. Based on the germline V gene, the CDR1 and CDR2 sequences are SGDLS and YYNGEE. Trimming at the junction amounts to 4 bases on V and 2 bases on J, and the germline ends lie 19 bases apart. Points the paper makes about the study in general: Reportedly, almost half of the unique spike-specific TCRs recognized epitopes lying outside the regions that are mutated in the B.1.351 and B.1.1.7 variants. The whole spike protein was spanned by vaccine-associated CD4 TCRs, and dominant responses were seen in regions 160-218 and 743-854. Because no day 14 peak-response samples were available, repertoires were characterized only after the peak T cell response. In the small 56-69-year group, the increase in depth fell short of significance, most likely because of low power. Participants were mostly white British and included more females than males, and it was suggested by the authors that clonal diversity may have been underestimated. Spike-specific TCR breadth and depth rose significantly after two AZD1222 doses compared with day 0 and with MenACWY recipients. Only five to seven AZD1222 recipients were SARS-CoV-2 seropositive at baseline, limiting conclusions about previously exposed vaccinees.

The CDR3 regions of human TCRbeta chains were analyzed by immunosequencing. The study's own analysis went as follows. Repertoire TCRs were matched against a reference library of SARS-CoV-2-specific TCRs generated with the MIRA antigen-specificity platform. Breadth was defined as the fraction of unique TCRs that were SARS-CoV-2-associated. Depth was defined as the fraction of total T cells that were SARS-CoV-2-associated. Using the MIRA data, each spike-specific TCR was mapped to the spike region that the TCR reacts to and placed in a CD4 or CD8 class. Log10-transformed breadth and depth values were compared by one-way ANOVA with Sidak's multiple comparisons tests. Drawn from immuneACCESS, this table holds only the in-frame rearrangements with V and J called that TCRdb kept. Clones are partly lost; checked studies trace under half to an unresolved V gene and leave the rest unexplained. Clonal size and the V and J genes are those of that table, whereas D and trimming came from the DNA. Recorded for this sample are 120,000 or so clones; more than 85% of them occurred a single time. The top ten clonotypes cover roughly a tenth of the sample.

As for this clone: It has no known antigen specificity. There are no base qualities to consult, and no much larger clone falls within one base.

The time point label, as the study defines it: baseline before first vaccination. Vaccinee samples came from UK trials COV001 and COV002, including a single-blind randomized controlled phase 2/3 trial of AZD1222 (ChAdOx1 nCoV-19) in healthy adults. For TCRbeta chain sequencing, PBMC samples from trial participants were taken at day 0 and at day 28 after the second dose. The chain was built from TRBV9 and TRBJ1-3, with a tentative D gene TRBD1 over 5 matching bases. The sample consisted of peripheral blood, taken on day 0 of AZD1222 vaccination. The TCR comes from an adult in good health. In nucleotide form, the sequence is TGTGCCAGCAGCCCGAGGTCCGGGGGGGAAACTGGAAACACCATATATTTT. This encodes CASSPRSGGETGNTIYF.